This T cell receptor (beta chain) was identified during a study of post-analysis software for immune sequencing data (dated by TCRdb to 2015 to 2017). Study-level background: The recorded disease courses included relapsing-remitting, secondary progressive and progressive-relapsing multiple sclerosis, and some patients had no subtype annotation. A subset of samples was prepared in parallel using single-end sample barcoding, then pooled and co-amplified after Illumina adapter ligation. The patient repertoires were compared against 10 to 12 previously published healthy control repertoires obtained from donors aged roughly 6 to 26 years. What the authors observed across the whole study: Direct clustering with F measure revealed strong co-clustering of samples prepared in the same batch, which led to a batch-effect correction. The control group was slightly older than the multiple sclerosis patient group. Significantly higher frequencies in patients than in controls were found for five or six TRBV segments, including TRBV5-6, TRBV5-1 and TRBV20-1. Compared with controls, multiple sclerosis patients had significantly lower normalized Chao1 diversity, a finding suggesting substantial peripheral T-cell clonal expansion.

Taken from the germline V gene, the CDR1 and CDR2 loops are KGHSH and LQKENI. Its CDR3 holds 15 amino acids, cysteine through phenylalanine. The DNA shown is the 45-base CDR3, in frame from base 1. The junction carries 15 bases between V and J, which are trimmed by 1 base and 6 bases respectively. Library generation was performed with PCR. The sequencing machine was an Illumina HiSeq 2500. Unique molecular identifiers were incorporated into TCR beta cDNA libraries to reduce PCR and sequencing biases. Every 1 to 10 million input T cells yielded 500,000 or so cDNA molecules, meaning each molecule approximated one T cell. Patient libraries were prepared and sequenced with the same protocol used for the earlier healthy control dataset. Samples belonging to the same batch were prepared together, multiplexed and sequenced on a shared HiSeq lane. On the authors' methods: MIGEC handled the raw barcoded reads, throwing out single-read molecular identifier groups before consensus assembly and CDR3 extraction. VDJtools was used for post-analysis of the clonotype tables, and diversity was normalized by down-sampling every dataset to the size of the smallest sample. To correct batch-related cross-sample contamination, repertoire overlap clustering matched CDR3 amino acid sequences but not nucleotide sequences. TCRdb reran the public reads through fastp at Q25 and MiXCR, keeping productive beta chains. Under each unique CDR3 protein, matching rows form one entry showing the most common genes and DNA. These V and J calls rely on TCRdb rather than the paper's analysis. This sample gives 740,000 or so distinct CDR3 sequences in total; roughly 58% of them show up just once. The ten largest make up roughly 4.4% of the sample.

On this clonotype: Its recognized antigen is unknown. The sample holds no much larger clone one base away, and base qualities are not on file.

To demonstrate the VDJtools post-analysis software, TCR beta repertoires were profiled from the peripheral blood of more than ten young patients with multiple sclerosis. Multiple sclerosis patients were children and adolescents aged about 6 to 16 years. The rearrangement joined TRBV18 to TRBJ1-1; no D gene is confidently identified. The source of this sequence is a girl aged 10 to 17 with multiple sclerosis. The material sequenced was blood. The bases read TGTGCCAGCTCACCACAGGTGGCCGAGGTAGCTGAAGCTTTCTTT. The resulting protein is CASSPQVAEVAEAFF.